Shown below are 26 T cell receptor beta chains from a single sample sequenced in a study of blood T cell repertoires in COVID-19. Libraries were prepared by immunoSEQ multiplex PCR; TCRdb keeps only in-frame clonotypes and omits some of them. The table includes 50,000 to 75,000 clones, under 90% detected once. The sequenced sample consisted of peripheral blood. Receptors were obtained from a man aged 60 to 75 with acute or convalescent COVID-19.

The chain couples TRBV5-6 to TRBJ1-1; weak D call: TRBD1 (6 bases). CDR1 is SGHDT and CDR2 is YYEEEE in the germline V gene. Trimming removed 4 bases at V and 1 base at J, with 17 bases between. CDR3 length equals 16 residues. CDR3 sequence (DNA): TGTGCCAGCAGCCCCCGAATGACAGGCCAGAACACTGAAGCTTTCTTT. The encoded protein is CASSPRMTGQNTEAFF.

CDR3: CAWTPGDTQYF. CDR3 nucleotide sequence: TGTGCCTGGACCCCCGGGGATACGCAGTATTTT. This chain uses TRBV30 with TRBJ2-3; D not resolved. Trimming shortened V by 4 bases and J by 6 bases, and 8 bases separated the two germline ends. Germline CDR1 reads GTSNPN; CDR2 reads SVGIG (reference sequence). This CDR3 is 11 amino acids long.

This chain connects TRBV11-2 to TRBJ2-3; D uncertain. This CDR3 region has 14 residues. Per the germline V gene, CDR1 is SGHAT and CDR2 is FQNNGV. V shed 5 bases and J shed 6 bases, with 15 bases lying between them. This CDR3 reads CASSPGQPLDTQYF. As DNA, the CDR3 is TGTGCCAGCAGCCCCGGTCAACCCTTGGATACGCAGTATTTT.

The chain's CDR3 is CASSEARGNTEAFF. The CDR3 DNA is TGTGCCAGCAGTGAAGCGCGGGGGAACACTGAAGCTTTCTTT. The chain has TRBV2 and TRBJ1-1; D ambiguous. The CDR3 runs to 14 residues. Trimming shortened V by 0 bases and J by 1 base, and 6 bases separated the two germline ends. CDR1 is SNHLY, CDR2 FYNNEI, per germline.

The genes are TRBV3-1 (or the pseudogene TRBV3-2) and TRBJ2-3; the D gene is possibly TRBD1 (5 bases). This CDR3 region has 14 residues. Germline loops: CDR1 LGHDT, CDR2 YNNKEL (reference sequence). Trimming left V 3 bases short and J 8 bases short, with 15 bases between. CDR3 residues: CASSHALEQVTQYF. In DNA form, the CDR3 reads TGTGCCAGCAGCCACGCGCTAGAACAGGTTACGCAGTATTTT.

The chain employs TRBV24-1 and TRBJ2-3; tentatively, D is TRBD1 (6 bases). The V end lost 3 bases, the J end lost 3 bases, and 15 bases lay between the germline ends. There are 16 residues in the CDR3. From germline, CDR1 is KGHDR and CDR2 SFDVKD. In nucleotides, the CDR3 is TGTGCCACCAGTGATCCTAGGGGCCAGGGGACAGATACGCAGTATTTT. Translating it yields CATSDPRGQGTDTQYF.

J is TRBJ2-3 and V is TRBV2, with 8 bases fitting TRBD1. Germline-derived CDR1 and CDR2 are SNHLY and FYNNEI. The CDR3 is 15 amino acids. J gave up 1 base and V 5 bases, and 5 bases lay outside the gene matches. CDR3 bases: TGTGCCAGCAGTCCAGGGGGCCGCGGCACAGATACGCAGTATTTT. Residues: CASSPGGRGTDTQYF.

The J gene is TRBJ1-5, the V gene TRBV6-1; D remains ambiguous. CDR3 length: 12 amino acids. Germline CDR1 reads MNHNS; CDR2 reads SASEGT. The V end was cut by 0 bases, the J end by 7 bases, with 4 bases between. This CDR3 is CASSEAQQPQHF. CDR3 nucleotide sequence: TGTGCCAGCAGTGAAGCGCAGCAGCCCCAGCATTTT.

The genes are TRBV2 and TRBJ1-5; 7 bases map to TRBD1. CDR3 length: 13 amino acids. With 6 bases clipped from V and 6 bases from J, the junction kept 5 bases outside the gene matches. The germline gives CDR1 SNHLY, CDR2 FYNNEI. The CDR3, as DNA: TGTGCCAGCAGCCTGAGACAGGGTCAGCCCCAGCATTTT. Protein: CASSLRQGQPQHF.

In its sample, this clone was seen a few times. V usage is TRBV19 and J usage is TRBJ1-2, with a tentative D call TRBD1 (5 bases). Germline assignment: CDR1 LNHDA and CDR2 SQIVND (reference sequence). CDR3 length: 13 amino acids. V shed 3 bases and J shed 5 bases, with 10 bases lying between them. The CDR3 DNA follows: TGTGCCAGTAGTATTCTGGGGCAATATGGCTACACCTTC. Its translation: CASSILGQYGYTF.

The chain recombines TRBV3-1 (or the pseudogene TRBV3-2) with TRBJ2-2; a weak D match, TRBD2 (6 bases). Trimming shortened V by 2 bases and J by 1 base, and 14 bases separated the two germline ends. Germline loops: CDR1 LGHDT, CDR2 YNNKEL (reference sequence). The CDR3 sequence is 17 residues long. The CDR3 DNA is TGTGCCAGCAGCCAACGGACGGGACTCCGGAACACCGGGGAGCTGTTTTTT. This translates into CASSQRTGLRNTGELFF.

The rearrangement uses TRBV24-1 and TRBJ1-1; 10 nucleotides align to TRBD1. This CDR3 spans 18 amino acids. Looked up from germline, CDR1 is KGHDR and CDR2 is SFDVKD. The trim removed 1 base at V and 1 base at J, leaving 8 bases unmatched. The CDR3, as DNA: TGTGCCACCAGTGATTTTAACCGGGACAGGGGACGGAACACTGAAGCTTTCTTT. Protein product: CATSDFNRDRGRNTEAFF.

The chain is built from TRBV2 and TRBJ2-3; 13 bases map to TRBD2. Germline V gives CDR1 SNHLY, CDR2 FYNNEI. The CDR3 runs to 16 residues. V was clipped by 8 bases and J by 2 bases; unmatched bases: 7. The CDR3 reads CASAWTSGGITDTQYF. The CDR3 DNA is TGTGCCAGCGCCTGGACTAGCGGGGGTATCACAGATACGCAGTATTTT.

By share, this clone ranks as medium-sized. This sequence joins TRBV30 and TRBJ1-2; 12 positions match TRBD1. Germline V lookup: CDR1 GTSNPN, CDR2 SVGIG (reference sequence). This CDR3 is 15 amino acids long. With 0 bases clipped from V and 2 bases from J, the junction kept 1 base outside the gene matches. The CDR3 sequence is CAWSVGTGGNYGYTF. CDR3 sequence (DNA): TGTGCCTGGAGTGTAGGGACAGGGGGCAACTATGGCTACACCTTC.

The chain employs TRBV7-2 and TRBJ2-7; the D gene is possibly TRBD1 (6 bases). The CDR3 has 14 amino acids. From germline, CDR1 is SGHTA and CDR2 FQGNSA. Trimming stripped 6 bases from V and 2 bases from J, with 14 bases between. The CDR3 DNA sequence: TGTGCCAGCAGACGAGGGGGTTTAGCCTACGAGCAGTACTTC. Its translation is CASRRGGLAYEQYF.

The chain couples TRBV29-1 to TRBJ2-1; 8 bases agree with TRBD2. V dropped 7 bases and J dropped 5; count of bases not matched to a gene: 7. This CDR3 comprises 13 residues. The germline V gene encodes CDR1 SQVTM and CDR2 ANQGSEA. The CDR3 DNA reads TGCAGCGCGAGACGACTAGCGAACAATGAGCAGTTCTTC. It is translated as CSARRLANNEQFF.

The V and J genes are TRBV30 and TRBJ2-1, with 7 positions matching TRBD1. CDR3 length: 13 residues. Germline values: CDR1 GTSNPN, CDR2 SVGIG (reference sequence). The junction had 9 bases not matched to a gene; V was cut back by 3 bases and J by 10 bases. The CDR3 DNA follows: TGTGCCTGGAGGTCAGGGGGACGATGGGAGCAGTTCTTC. Encoded protein: CAWRSGGRWEQFF.

The chain recombines TRBV6-5 with TRBJ2-2; 8 nucleotides line up with TRBD2. CDR1 and CDR2 (germline): MNHEY, SVGAGI. There are 14 residues in the CDR3. Losses at the gene ends were 7 bases for V and 2 bases for J; bases not matched to a gene: 3. In nucleotides, the CDR3 is TGTGCCAGCAAGACTAGCGCAAACACCGGGGAGCTGTTTTTT. The encoded protein is CASKTSANTGELFF.

The chain links TRBV2 to TRBJ1-1; a weak D match, TRBD1 (5 bases). This CDR3 is 15 amino acids long. V gave up 4 bases and J gave up 4 bases, with 16 bases separating them. Germline V gives CDR1 SNHLY, CDR2 FYNNEI. In DNA, the CDR3 is TGTGCCAGCAGTGTTGCGGGGGGACGGAGCACTGAAGCTTTCTTT. Its protein is CASSVAGGRSTEAFF.

The table lists this clone with a count of one. The V gene is TRBV3-1 (or the pseudogene TRBV3-2), the J gene TRBJ2-1; the D is unclear. CDR1 is LGHDT and CDR2 is YNNKEL in the germline V gene (reference sequence). With 0 bases removed from V and 5 bases from J, the gap between germline ends came to 23 bases. The length of the CDR3 is 19 residues. The CDR3 region is CASSQDRPRSRSHNNEQFF. DNA of the CDR3: TGTGCCAGCAGCCAAGATCGCCCCAGATCAAGGAGTCACAACAATGAGCAGTTCTTC.

The chain carries TRBV18 and TRBJ1-6; D unresolved. The V gene lost 2 bases and the J gene lost 10 bases, with 9 bases spanning the gap. The CDR3 is made up of 13 amino acids. The germline V gene has CDR1 KGHSH and CDR2 LQKENI. Written as DNA, the CDR3 is TGTGCCAGCTCACCATCTAGTAAATCACCCCTCCACTTT. Its protein is CASSPSSKSPLHF.

The chain recombines TRBV9 with TRBJ1-3, with TRBD1 matching over 9 bases. This CDR3 spans 16 amino acids. With 3 bases clipped from V and 4 bases from J, the junction kept 8 bases outside the gene matches. Germline CDR1 and CDR2: SGDLS and YYNGEE. The chain's CDR3 is CASSGLRDRAGNTIYF. In DNA form, the CDR3 reads TGTGCCAGCAGCGGACTCCGGGACAGGGCAGGAAACACCATATATTTT.

The gene calls are TRBV2 and TRBJ1-1; 10 nucleotides align to TRBD1. CDR1 and CDR2 from the germline V gene are SNHLY and FYNNEI. V trimming: 6 bases; J trimming: 6 bases; junction bases outside the gene matches: 7. This CDR3 region has 14 residues. For the CDR3, the DNA is TGTGCCAGCAGCGACCGACAGGGGGCAGCTGAAGCTTTCTTT. Translating gives CASSDRQGAAEAFF.

This clone was seen more than once but under ten times. The J gene is TRBJ1-1, the V gene TRBV20-1, with D perhaps TRBD1 (5 bases). The V end was cut by 3 bases, the J end by 1 base, with 9 bases between. The CDR3 totals 13 residues. Germline CDR1 is DFQATT and CDR2 is SNEGSKA (reference sequence). The CDR3 region has the DNA TGCAGTGCTAGTGGGGCTGGGAACACTGAAGCTTTCTTT. Protein: CSASGAGNTEAFF.

CDR3 in amino acids: CASSLKGPAGTAGNSPLHF. For the CDR3, the DNA is TGTGCCAGCAGTTTAAAAGGCCCCGCCGGGACAGCGGGTAATTCACCCCTCCACTTT. The gene calls are TRBV27 and TRBJ1-6; 7 positions match TRBD1. The germline gives CDR1 MNHEY, CDR2 SMNVEV (reference sequence). The CDR3 extends over 19 amino acids. V dropped 2 bases and J dropped 6; count of bases not matched to a gene: 16.

This clone was observed a single time. The chain combines TRBV5-4 with TRBJ2-5; 7 nucleotides line up with TRBD1. After removal of 4 bases from V and 4 bases from J, the junction contained 10 bases not matched to a gene. The V gene's germline CDR1 is SGHNT and CDR2 YYREEE (reference sequence). The CDR3 spans 15 residues. CDR3 protein: CASSLPEGQRETQYF. In nucleotides, the CDR3 is TGTGCCAGCAGCCTTCCTGAGGGACAGAGAGAGACCCAGTACTTC.